Listed below are T cell receptor beta chains from one sample, sequenced in a study of blood T cell repertoires in COVID-19. Here immunoSEQ multiplex PCR was the method, and the copy in TCRdb shows in-frame clones only, minus some. This table holds some 250,000 clones, around 86% found once. Material for sequencing was peripheral blood. The receptors were sampled from a woman aged 25-40 years who had recovered from COVID-19. Each CDR3 is given with its conserved first and last residue. Each record gives: D gene, V gene, J gene, clone size, CDR3 protein, CDR3 DNA. A D gene is named only where the DNA matches it firmly. A clone size is listed for some rows: how often the clone was seen (once, few, many), or a class if it is expanded.

D gene: TRBD1
V gene: TRBV10-3
J gene: TRBJ2-1
clone size: once
CDR3 protein: CATTGGHEQFF
CDR3 DNA: TGTGCCACCACAGGGGGCCATGAGCAGTTCTTC

D gene: -
V gene: TRBV2
J gene: TRBJ1-5
clone size: few
CDR3 protein: CASSDGNQPQHF
CDR3 DNA: TGTGCCAGCAGTGACGGGAATCAGCCCCAGCATTTT

D gene: -
V gene: TRBV6-1
J gene: TRBJ1-2
clone size: -
CDR3 protein: CASSELPQGRGGYTF
CDR3 DNA: TGTGCCAGCAGTGAACTTCCACAGGGTAGGGGGGGCTACACCTTC

D gene: -
V gene: TRBV7-8
J gene: TRBJ2-7
clone size: -
CDR3 protein: CASSLGAGVNYEQYF
CDR3 DNA: TGTGCCAGCAGCTTAGGGGCAGGGGTGAACTACGAGCAGTACTTC

D gene: -
V gene: TRBV14
J gene: TRBJ2-5
clone size: -
CDR3 protein: CASSQGLWQETQYF
CDR3 DNA: TGTGCCAGCAGCCAAGGGTTATGGCAGGAGACCCAGTACTTC

D gene: -
V gene: TRBV5-5
J gene: TRBJ2-3
clone size: -
CDR3 protein: CASSLATAKDTQYF
CDR3 DNA: TGTGCCAGCAGCTTGGCCACAGCCAAAGATACGCAGTATTTT

D gene: TRBD2
V gene: TRBV5-1
J gene: TRBJ2-1
clone size: -
CDR3 protein: CASSLQLAAVLQFF
CDR3 DNA: TGCGCCAGCAGCTTGCAGCTAGCGGCGGTTTTGCAGTTCTTC

D gene: -
V gene: TRBV27
J gene: TRBJ2-7
clone size: -
CDR3 protein: CASSWQDSYEQYF
CDR3 DNA: TGTGCCAGCAGTTGGCAAGACTCCTACGAGCAGTACTTC

D gene: -
V gene: TRBV7-8
J gene: TRBJ1-1
clone size: few
CDR3 protein: CASSLVRTEAFF
CDR3 DNA: TGTGCCAGCAGCTTAGTCAGGACTGAAGCTTTCTTT

D gene: -
V gene: TRBV6-2/TRBV6-3
J gene: TRBJ2-7
clone size: -
CDR3 protein: CASSSGGGLQQYF
CDR3 DNA: TGTGCCAGCAGTTCGGGCGGCGGGCTCCAGCAGTACTTC

D gene: TRBD1
V gene: TRBV5-4
J gene: TRBJ1-1
clone size: -
CDR3 protein: CASSRPDRGLSTEAFF
CDR3 DNA: TGTGCCAGCAGCCGACCGGACAGGGGGCTTAGCACTGAAGCTTTCTTT

D gene: TRBD1
V gene: TRBV6-4
J gene: TRBJ2-2
clone size: -
CDR3 protein: CASSEMTGGENTGELFF
CDR3 DNA: TGTGCCAGCAGTGAAATGACAGGGGGCGAGAACACCGGGGAGCTGTTTTTT

D gene: -
V gene: TRBV11-2
J gene: TRBJ1-4
clone size: -
CDR3 protein: CASRIQGGLNEKLFF
CDR3 DNA: TGTGCCAGCAGGATCCAGGGTGGCCTTAATGAAAAACTGTTTTTT

D gene: -
V gene: TRBV19
J gene: TRBJ1-4
clone size: -
CDR3 protein: CASSSPMRLVEKLFF
CDR3 DNA: TGTGCCAGTAGTAGCCCCATGCGTTTGGTTGAAAAACTGTTTTTT

D gene: -
V gene: TRBV29-1
J gene: TRBJ2-7
clone size: -
CDR3 protein: CSVEGRPYEQYF
CDR3 DNA: TGCAGCGTTGAGGGGCGACCTTACGAGCAGTACTTC

D gene: -
V gene: TRBV7-2
J gene: TRBJ2-7
clone size: -
CDR3 protein: CASSISYEQYF
CDR3 DNA: TGTGCCAGCAGCATATCCTACGAGCAGTACTTC

D gene: -
V gene: TRBV5-4
J gene: TRBJ1-6
clone size: once
CDR3 protein: CASSLAGRVGSPLHF
CDR3 DNA: TGTGCCAGCAGCTTGGCCGGGAGGGTGGGTTCACCCCTCCACTTT

D gene: -
V gene: TRBV19
J gene: TRBJ1-5
clone size: once
CDR3 protein: CASSWGDSNQPQHF
CDR3 DNA: TGTGCCAGTAGTTGGGGGGACAGCAATCAGCCCCAGCATTTT

D gene: -
V gene: TRBV27
J gene: TRBJ2-3
clone size: -
CDR3 protein: CASSFSDTQYF
CDR3 DNA: TGTGCCAGCAGTTTCTCAGATACGCAGTATTTT

D gene: -
V gene: TRBV4-2
J gene: TRBJ2-7
clone size: -
CDR3 protein: CASSQQQRGEQYF
CDR3 DNA: TGTGCCAGCAGCCAACAACAGAGGGGGGAGCAGTACTTC

D gene: TRBD1
V gene: TRBV7-9
J gene: TRBJ1-2
clone size: -
CDR3 protein: CASSSTRTGAYGYTF
CDR3 DNA: TGTGCCAGCAGCTCAACTCGGACAGGGGCCTATGGCTACACCTTC

D gene: TRBD1
V gene: TRBV5-1
J gene: TRBJ1-2
clone size: -
CDR3 protein: CASSYTGQGNYGYTF
CDR3 DNA: TGCGCCAGCAGCTATACTGGACAGGGGAACTATGGCTACACCTTC

D gene: TRBD2
V gene: TRBV20-1
J gene: TRBJ2-5
clone size: -
CDR3 protein: CSASSSGGFRETQYF
CDR3 DNA: TGCAGTGCTAGTTCTAGCGGGGGCTTCAGGGAGACCCAGTACTTC

D gene: -
V gene: TRBV27
J gene: TRBJ2-2
clone size: -
CDR3 protein: CASSLWGAGELFF
CDR3 DNA: TGTGCCAGCAGTTTATGGGGGGCCGGGGAGCTGTTTTTT

D gene: TRBD1
V gene: TRBV6-5
J gene: TRBJ2-6
clone size: -
CDR3 protein: CAIDRGLGANVLTF
CDR3 DNA: TGTGCCATAGACAGGGGGCTTGGGGCCAACGTCCTGACTTTC

D gene: TRBD2
V gene: TRBV15
J gene: TRBJ2-3
clone size: few
CDR3 protein: CATSRASRLAQTDTQYF
CDR3 DNA: TGTGCCACCAGCAGAGCCTCGAGACTAGCTCAGACAGATACGCAGTATTTT

D gene: -
V gene: TRBV27
J gene: TRBJ1-3
clone size: -
CDR3 protein: CASSSDSSGNTIYF
CDR3 DNA: TGTGCCAGCAGTTCGGACAGCTCTGGAAACACCATATATTTT

D gene: TRBD1
V gene: TRBV12-3/TRBV12-4
J gene: TRBJ1-1
clone size: few
CDR3 protein: CASSRNTGVAFF
CDR3 DNA: TGTGCCAGCAGCCGAAATACAGGGGTGGCTTTCTTT

D gene: TRBD2
V gene: TRBV4-2
J gene: TRBJ2-2
clone size: once
CDR3 protein: CASSLGLQVGLRTGELFF
CDR3 DNA: TGTGCCAGCAGCCTGGGACTACAGGTGGGCTTAAGGACCGGGGAGCTGTTTTTT

D gene: -
V gene: TRBV7-6
J gene: TRBJ1-1
clone size: -
CDR3 protein: CASSFGRETFLDF
CDR3 DNA: TGTGCCAGCAGCTTCGGCCGGGAAACTTTTCTCGACTTT

D gene: -
V gene: TRBV10-3
J gene: TRBJ2-1
clone size: -
CDR3 protein: CAISEGGGREQFF
CDR3 DNA: TGTGCCATCAGTGAGGGAGGGGGCCGTGAGCAGTTCTTC

D gene: TRBD2
V gene: TRBV4-3
J gene: TRBJ2-3
clone size: -
CDR3 protein: CASSQDFASGGAETQYF
CDR3 DNA: TGCGCCAGCAGCCAAGATTTTGCTAGCGGGGGGGCGGAAACGCAGTATTTT

D gene: -
V gene: TRBV6-5
J gene: TRBJ1-1
clone size: -
CDR3 protein: CASTSKRGTEAFF
CDR3 DNA: TGTGCCAGCACTTCTAAACGGGGCACTGAAGCTTTCTTT

D gene: -
V gene: TRBV3-1/TRBV3-2
J gene: TRBJ1-1
clone size: -
CDR3 protein: CASSQAQGMNTEAFF
CDR3 DNA: TGTGCCAGCAGCCAAGCACAGGGCATGAACACTGAAGCTTTCTTT

D gene: -
V gene: TRBV6-5
J gene: TRBJ2-1
clone size: -
CDR3 protein: CASSYSTGSHNEQFF
CDR3 DNA: TGTGCCAGCAGTTACTCGACAGGCTCTCACAATGAGCAGTTCTTC

D gene: -
V gene: TRBV7-6
J gene: TRBJ1-1
clone size: -
CDR3 protein: CASSLDLWGREDTEAFF
CDR3 DNA: TGTGCCAGCAGCTTAGACCTATGGGGCAGGGAGGACACTGAAGCTTTCTTT

D gene: TRBD2
V gene: TRBV28
J gene: TRBJ2-2
clone size: -
CDR3 protein: CASRSTGGPNTGELFF
CDR3 DNA: TGTGCCAGCAGAAGCACGGGGGGGCCGAACACCGGGGAGCTGTTTTTT

D gene: TRBD1
V gene: TRBV6-4
J gene: TRBJ1-2
clone size: -
CDR3 protein: CASSPSVPTGINYGYTF
CDR3 DNA: TGTGCCAGCAGCCCTTCAGTCCCGACAGGGATTAACTATGGCTACACCTTC

D gene: TRBD1
V gene: TRBV18
J gene: TRBJ1-4
clone size: -
CDR3 protein: CASSPLSGTGDEKLFF
CDR3 DNA: TGTGCCAGCTCACCACTTTCCGGGACAGGGGATGAAAAACTGTTTTTT

D gene: TRBD1
V gene: TRBV25-1
J gene: TRBJ1-2
clone size: few
CDR3 protein: CASSDYRGVNYGYTF
CDR3 DNA: TGTGCCAGCAGTGACTACAGGGGGGTCAACTATGGCTACACCTTC

D gene: -
V gene: TRBV9
J gene: TRBJ2-1
clone size: -
CDR3 protein: CASSVQGSPREQFF
CDR3 DNA: TGTGCCAGCAGCGTTCAGGGATCCCCCAGAGAGCAGTTCTTC

D gene: -
V gene: TRBV4-1
J gene: TRBJ2-3
clone size: -
CDR3 protein: CASSQDRGGLSTDTQYF
CDR3 DNA: TGCGCCAGCAGCCAAGATCGCGGGGGCCTGAGCACAGATACGCAGTATTTT

D gene: -
V gene: TRBV6-6
J gene: TRBJ2-2
clone size: -
CDR3 protein: CASSYSDKNTGELFF
CDR3 DNA: TGTGCCAGCAGTTACTCTGACAAGAACACCGGGGAGCTGTTTTTT

D gene: TRBD1
V gene: TRBV11-2
J gene: TRBJ2-5
clone size: -
CDR3 protein: CASSQGQGQETQYF
CDR3 DNA: TGTGCCAGCAGCCAGGGACAGGGCCAAGAGACCCAGTACTTC

D gene: TRBD1
V gene: TRBV15
J gene: TRBJ2-3
clone size: -
CDR3 protein: CATSDINRGIGDTQYF
CDR3 DNA: TGTGCCACCAGCGATATAAACAGGGGGATTGGAGATACGCAGTATTTT

D gene: TRBD2
V gene: TRBV7-2
J gene: TRBJ2-7
clone size: -
CDR3 protein: CASSLAGLSYEQYF
CDR3 DNA: TGTGCCAGCAGCTTAGCGGGACTAAGCTACGAGCAGTACTTC

D gene: TRBD1
V gene: TRBV6-5
J gene: TRBJ1-2
clone size: -
CDR3 protein: CASRRDRGWAYGYTF
CDR3 DNA: TGTGCCAGCAGACGTGACAGGGGATGGGCCTATGGCTACACCTTC

D gene: -
V gene: TRBV29-1
J gene: TRBJ2-1
clone size: -
CDR3 protein: CSVVLVGVNEQFF
CDR3 DNA: TGCAGCGTTGTACTAGTCGGGGTCAATGAGCAGTTCTTC

D gene: TRBD2
V gene: TRBV7-3
J gene: TRBJ2-7
clone size: -
CDR3 protein: CASSYQGGQQYF
CDR3 DNA: TGTGCCAGCAGTTATCAGGGAGGGCAGCAGTACTTC

D gene: -
V gene: TRBV7-9
J gene: TRBJ1-1
clone size: -
CDR3 protein: CASSLASGRVNVNTEAFF
CDR3 DNA: TGTGCCAGCAGCTTAGCGTCGGGCAGGGTAAACGTGAACACTGAAGCTTTCTTT

D gene: -
V gene: TRBV5-4
J gene: TRBJ2-3
clone size: few
CDR3 protein: CASSLGQQHTDTQYF
CDR3 DNA: TGTGCCAGCAGCTTAGGACAGCAGCACACAGATACGCAGTATTTT